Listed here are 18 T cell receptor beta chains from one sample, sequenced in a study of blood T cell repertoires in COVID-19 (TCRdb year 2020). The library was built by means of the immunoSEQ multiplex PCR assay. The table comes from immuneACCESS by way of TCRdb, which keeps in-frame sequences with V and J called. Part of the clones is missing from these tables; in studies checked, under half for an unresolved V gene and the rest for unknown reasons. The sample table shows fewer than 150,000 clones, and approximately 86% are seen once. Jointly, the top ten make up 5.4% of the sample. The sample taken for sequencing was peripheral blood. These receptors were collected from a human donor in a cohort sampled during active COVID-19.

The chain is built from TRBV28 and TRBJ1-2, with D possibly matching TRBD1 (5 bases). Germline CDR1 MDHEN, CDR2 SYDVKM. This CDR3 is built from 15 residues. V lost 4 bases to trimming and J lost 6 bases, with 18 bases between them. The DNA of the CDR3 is TGTGCCAGCAGTTCCATCATGGGGACTGGGGATGGCTACACCTTC. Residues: CASSSIMGTGDGYTF.

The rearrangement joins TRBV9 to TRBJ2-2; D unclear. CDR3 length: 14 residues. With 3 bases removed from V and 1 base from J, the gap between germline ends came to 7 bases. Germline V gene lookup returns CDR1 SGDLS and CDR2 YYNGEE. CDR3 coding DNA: TGTGCCAGCAGCGCCCGACAGAACACCGGGGAGCTGTTTTTT. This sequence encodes CASSARQNTGELFF.

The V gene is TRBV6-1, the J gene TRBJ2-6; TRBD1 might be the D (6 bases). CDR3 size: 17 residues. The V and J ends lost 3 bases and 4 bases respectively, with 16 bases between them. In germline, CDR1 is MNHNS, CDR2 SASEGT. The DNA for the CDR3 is TGTGCCAGCAGTGAGGACAGTGTATTAAGGGGGGCCAACGTCCTGACTTTC. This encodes CASSEDSVLRGANVLTF.

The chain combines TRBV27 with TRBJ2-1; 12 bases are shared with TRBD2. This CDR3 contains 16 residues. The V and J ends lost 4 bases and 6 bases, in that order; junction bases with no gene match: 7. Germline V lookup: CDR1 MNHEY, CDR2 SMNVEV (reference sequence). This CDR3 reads CASSSILAGGPNEQFF. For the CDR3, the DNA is TGTGCCAGCAGTTCCATTCTAGCGGGAGGGCCCAATGAGCAGTTCTTC.

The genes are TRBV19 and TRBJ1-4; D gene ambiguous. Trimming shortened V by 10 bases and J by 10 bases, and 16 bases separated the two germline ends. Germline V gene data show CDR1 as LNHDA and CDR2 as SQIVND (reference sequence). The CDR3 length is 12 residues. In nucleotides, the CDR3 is TGTGCCACCATAGGAAAGGGAGGAAAACTGTTTTTT. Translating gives CATIGKGGKLFF.

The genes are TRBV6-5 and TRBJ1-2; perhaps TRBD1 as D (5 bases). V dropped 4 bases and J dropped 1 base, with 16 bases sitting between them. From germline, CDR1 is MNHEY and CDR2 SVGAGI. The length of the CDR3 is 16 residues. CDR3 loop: CASSWGRRGVNYGYTF. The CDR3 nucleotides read TGTGCCAGCAGTTGGGGCCGGCGGGGTGTTAACTATGGCTACACCTTC.

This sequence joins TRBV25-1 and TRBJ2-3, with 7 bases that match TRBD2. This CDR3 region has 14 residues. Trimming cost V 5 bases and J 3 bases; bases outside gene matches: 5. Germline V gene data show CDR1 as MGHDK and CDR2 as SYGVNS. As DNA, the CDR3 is TGTGCCAGCAGTTGGGGAGGGCCGACAGATACGCAGTATTTT. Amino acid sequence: CASSWGGPTDTQYF.

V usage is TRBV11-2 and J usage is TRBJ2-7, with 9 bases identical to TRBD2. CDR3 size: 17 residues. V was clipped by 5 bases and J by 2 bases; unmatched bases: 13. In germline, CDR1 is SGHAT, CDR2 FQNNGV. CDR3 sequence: CASSLKLLAGIPYEQYF. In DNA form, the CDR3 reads TGTGCCAGCAGCCTAAAATTACTAGCGGGTATCCCCTACGAGCAGTACTTC.

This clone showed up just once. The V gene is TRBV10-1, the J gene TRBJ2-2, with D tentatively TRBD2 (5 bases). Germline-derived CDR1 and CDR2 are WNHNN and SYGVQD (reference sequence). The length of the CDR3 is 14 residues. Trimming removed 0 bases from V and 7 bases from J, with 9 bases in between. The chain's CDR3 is CASSESRAVGELFF. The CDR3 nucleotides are TGCGCCAGCAGTGAGTCGCGGGCAGTCGGGGAGCTGTTTTTT.

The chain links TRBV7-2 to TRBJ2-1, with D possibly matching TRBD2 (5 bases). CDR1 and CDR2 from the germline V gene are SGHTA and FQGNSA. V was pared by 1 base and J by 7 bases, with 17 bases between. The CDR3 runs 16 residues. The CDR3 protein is CASSLDRTRSRNEQFF. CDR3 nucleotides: TGTGCCAGCAGCTTAGACCGGACTCGCTCGCGGAATGAGCAGTTCTTC. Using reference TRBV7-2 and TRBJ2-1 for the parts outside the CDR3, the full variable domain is GAGVSQSPSNKVTEKGKDVELRCDPISGHTALYWYRQSLGQGLEFLIYFQGNSAPDKSGLPSDRFSAERTGGSVSTLTIQRTQQEDSAVYLCASSLDRTRSRNEQFFGPGTRLTVL.

CDR3 bases: TGTGCCAGCAGCTTAGGGGGCTTCAGGGGGGACTACGAGCAGTACTTC. Amino acids: CASSLGGFRGDYEQYF. The rearrangement joins TRBV7-6 to TRBJ2-7, with TRBD1 as a possible D gene (7 bases). The germline V gene has CDR1 SGHVS and CDR2 FNYEAQ. CDR3 length: 16 amino acids. V lost 1 base and J lost 3, with 16 bases in between.

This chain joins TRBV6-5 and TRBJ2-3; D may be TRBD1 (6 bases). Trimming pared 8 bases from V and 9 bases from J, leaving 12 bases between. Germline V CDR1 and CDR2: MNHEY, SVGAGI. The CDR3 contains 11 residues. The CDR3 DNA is TGTGCCAGCCGGGACACGGGCACGCAGTATTTT. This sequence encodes CASRDTGTQYF.

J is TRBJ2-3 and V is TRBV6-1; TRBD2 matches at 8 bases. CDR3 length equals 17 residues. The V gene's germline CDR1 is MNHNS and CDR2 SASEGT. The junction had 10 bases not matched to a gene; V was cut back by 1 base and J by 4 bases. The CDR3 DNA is TGTGCCAGCAGTGAAGTAAGCGGGAGATTTAGGGCAGATACGCAGTATTTT. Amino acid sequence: CASSEVSGRFRADTQYF.

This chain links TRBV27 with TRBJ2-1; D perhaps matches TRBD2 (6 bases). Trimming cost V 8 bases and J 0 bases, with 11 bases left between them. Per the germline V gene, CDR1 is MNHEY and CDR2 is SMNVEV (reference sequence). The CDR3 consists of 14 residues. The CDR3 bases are TGTGCCAGCCAATCGGGGGACTCCTACAATGAGCAGTTCTTC. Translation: CASQSGDSYNEQFF.

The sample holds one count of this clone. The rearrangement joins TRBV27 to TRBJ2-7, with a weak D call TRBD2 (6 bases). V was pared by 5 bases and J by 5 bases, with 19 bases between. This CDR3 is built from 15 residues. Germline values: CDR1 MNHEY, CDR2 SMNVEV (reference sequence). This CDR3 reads CASSPWGVSGNEQYF. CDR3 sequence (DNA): TGTGCCAGCAGTCCATGGGGGGTCTCTGGGAACGAGCAGTACTTC.

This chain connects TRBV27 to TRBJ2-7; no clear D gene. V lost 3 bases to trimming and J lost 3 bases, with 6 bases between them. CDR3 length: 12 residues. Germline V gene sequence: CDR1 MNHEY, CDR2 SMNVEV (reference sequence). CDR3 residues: CASSFSGYEQYF. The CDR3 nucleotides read TGTGCCAGCAGTTTTTCCGGCTACGAGCAGTACTTC.

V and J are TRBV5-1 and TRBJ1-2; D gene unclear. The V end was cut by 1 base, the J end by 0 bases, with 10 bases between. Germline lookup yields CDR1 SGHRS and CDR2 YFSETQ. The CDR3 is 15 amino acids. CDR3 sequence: CASSLSAEANYGYTF. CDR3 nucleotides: TGCGCCAGCAGCTTGAGTGCAGAGGCTAACTATGGCTACACCTTC.

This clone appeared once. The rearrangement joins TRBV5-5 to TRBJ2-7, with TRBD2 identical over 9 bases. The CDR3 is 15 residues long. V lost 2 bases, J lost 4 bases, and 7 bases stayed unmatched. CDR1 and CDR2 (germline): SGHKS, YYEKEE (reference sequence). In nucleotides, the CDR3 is TGTGCCAGCAGCTTCGTAGCGGGAGATTCTTACGAGCAGTACTTC. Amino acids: CASSFVAGDSYEQYF.